The rows below give T cell receptor beta chains drawn from one sample of a study of blood T cell repertoires in COVID-19. Profiled with immunoSEQ multiplex PCR; TCRdb holds only in-frame clones, not every one. The sample records approximately 90,000 clones, nearly 80% being singletons. Sample: peripheral blood. All receptors derive from a man aged 70-80 years with COVID-19, enrolled during active disease. CDR3s include the opening cysteine and the closing phenylalanine or tryptophan. The D gene is left open where the match is weak. Rows may omit the clone size; those that give it use once, few, many or a size class.

J gene	V gene	D gene	clone size	CDR3 protein	CDR3 DNA
TRBJ1-3	TRBV4-3	TRBD1	once	CASSHRLTGGAGNTIYF	TGCGCCAGCAGCCACCGATTGACAGGGGGCGCGGGAAACACCATATATTTT
TRBJ2-7	TRBV6-2/TRBV6-3	.	.	CASSSPIQATTYEQYF	TGTGCCAGCAGCTCCCCTATACAGGCCACAACCTACGAGCAGTACTTC
TRBJ1-2	TRBV29-1	.	.	CSVREPPSAGYTF	TGCAGCGTCCGGGAACCTCCCTCGGCGGGCTACACCTTC
TRBJ1-2	TRBV12-3/TRBV12-4	.	.	CASSLRTIGYTF	TGTGCCAGCAGTCTAAGGACAATTGGCTACACCTTC
TRBJ2-7	TRBV9	TRBD2	medium-sized	CASSVNPSSGFYEQYF	TGTGCCAGCAGCGTCAACCCTTCTAGCGGTTTCTACGAGCAGTACTTC
TRBJ2-1	TRBV5-1	.	.	CASSFQLAQDEQFF	TGCGCCAGCAGCTTCCAACTAGCCCAAGATGAGCAGTTCTTC
TRBJ1-5	TRBV12-3/TRBV12-4	.	.	CASSTGGIEPQHF	TGTGCCAGCAGTACCGGGGGAATTGAGCCCCAGCATTTT
TRBJ2-5	TRBV13	TRBD2	.	CASSPGTSLGQRQETQYF	TGTGCCAGCAGCCCCGGGACTAGCTTGGGGCAAAGACAAGAGACCCAGTACTTC
TRBJ2-3	TRBV7-9	.	.	CASSATGPSTDTQYF	TGTGCCAGCAGCGCAACAGGGCCTAGCACAGATACGCAGTATTTT
TRBJ2-2	TRBV6-6	TRBD1	.	CASSKPGQGPGELFF	TGTGCCAGCAGTAAGCCGGGACAGGGGCCCGGGGAGCTGTTTTTT
TRBJ2-7	TRBV6-5	TRBD1	.	CASTQGQPKEQYF	TGTGCCAGCACCCAGGGACAGCCTAAGGAGCAGTACTTC
TRBJ2-7	TRBV20-1	TRBD2	.	CSASLAGAYEQYF	TGCAGTGCTAGTCTAGCGGGAGCATACGAGCAGTACTTC
TRBJ1-2	TRBV28	TRBD1	.	CASCRDRGAGGYTF	TGTGCCAGTTGCCGGGACAGGGGCGCGGGGGGCTACACCTTC
TRBJ2-4	TRBV11-2	.	.	CASSPRTELAKNIQYF	TGTGCCAGCAGCCCCCGGACAGAATTAGCCAAAAACATTCAGTACTTC
TRBJ1-2	TRBV6-5	TRBD1	.	CASRDREGGGYGYTF	TGTGCCAGCAGGGACAGGGAAGGGGGTGGGTATGGCTACACCTTC
TRBJ2-1	TRBV11-2	.	.	CASSLGGILNEQFF	TGTGCCAGCAGCTTAGGAGGGATCCTCAATGAGCAGTTCTTC
TRBJ2-5	TRBV5-6	TRBD1	.	CASSLIGTGVRETQYF	TGTGCCAGCAGCTTGATAGGGACAGGGGTTAGGGAGACCCAGTACTTC
TRBJ2-1	TRBV27	TRBD2	.	CASSRTSGTTYNEQFF	TGTGCCAGCAGTCGGACTAGCGGGACCACCTACAATGAGCAGTTCTTC
TRBJ2-2	TRBV3-1/TRBV3-2	.	.	CASSRRGGTGELFF	TGTGCCAGCAGCCGGAGGGGTGGAACCGGGGAGCTGTTTTTT
TRBJ1-3	TRBV5-4	.	.	CASSLSQGSGNTIYF	TGTGCCAGCAGCTTGTCGCAGGGCTCTGGAAACACCATATATTTT
TRBJ2-1	TRBV14	TRBD2	.	CASSQRTSGRETGEQFF	TGTGCCAGCAGCCAAAGGACTAGCGGGAGAGAGACGGGTGAGCAGTTCTTC
TRBJ2-7	TRBV5-5	.	.	CASLRDWSSYEQYF	TGTGCCAGCTTGCGGGACTGGAGCTCCTACGAGCAGTACTTC
TRBJ2-5	TRBV5-1	TRBD1	.	CASSPGTAKETQYF	TGCGCCAGCAGCCCGGGGACAGCTAAAGAGACCCAGTACTTC
TRBJ1-5	TRBV5-6	TRBD1	few	CASSPRDRNSNQPQHF	TGTGCCAGCAGCCCTCGGGACAGAAATAGCAATCAGCCCCAGCATTTT
TRBJ2-1	TRBV7-2	TRBD1	.	CASTNRGRDRQFF	TGTGCCAGCACCAACAGGGGGCGCGATCGCCAGTTCTTC
TRBJ2-3	TRBV18	TRBD2	once	CASSAGVSTDTQYF	TGTGCCAGCTCGGCGGGAGTAAGCACAGATACGCAGTATTTT
TRBJ2-6	TRBV6-1	.	.	CASSASLQDSGANVLTF	TGTGCCAGCAGTGCCAGCTTACAGGACTCTGGGGCCAACGTCCTGACTTTC
TRBJ2-1	TRBV28	TRBD1	.	CASSPPGQGYNEQFF	TGTGCCAGCAGCCCTCCGGGACAGGGCTACAATGAGCAGTTCTTC
TRBJ1-5	TRBV19	.	.	CASSGGSNQPQHF	TGTGCCAGTAGTGGGGGGAGCAATCAGCCCCAGCATTTT
TRBJ1-4	TRBV28	.	.	CASSLGQFNEKLFF	TGTGCCAGCAGTTTAGGGCAGTTTAATGAAAAACTGTTTTTT
TRBJ1-2	TRBV7-9	TRBD1	.	CASSLAGTGGYTF	TGTGCCAGCAGCTTAGCGGGGACAGGCGGCTACACCTTC
TRBJ1-4	TRBV3-1/TRBV3-2	.	.	CASSRNQGGDEKLFF	TGTGCCAGCAGTAGAAATCAGGGAGGGGATGAAAAACTGTTTTTT
TRBJ2-6	TRBV19	TRBD1	.	CACCVPTGTGSGANVLTF	TGTGCCTGTTGTGTGCCGACAGGGACCGGCTCTGGGGCCAACGTCCTGACTTTC
TRBJ2-7	TRBV30	.	.	CAWSPGATSQYF	TGTGCCTGGAGTCCTGGGGCAACCTCCCAGTACTTC
TRBJ1-1	TRBV10-3	TRBD1	.	CAISGGTGGINTEAFF	TGTGCCATCAGTGGAGGGACAGGGGGAATTAACACTGAAGCTTTCTTT
TRBJ2-5	TRBV6-5	TRBD1	.	CASRRPGQELETQYF	TGTGCCAGCAGGCGTCCGGGACAGGAGTTGGAGACCCAGTACTTC
TRBJ1-1	TRBV19	.	.	CASSRGLGMNTEAFF	TGTGCCAGTAGTCGAGGACTGGGAATGAACACTGAAGCTTTCTTT
TRBJ1-2	TRBV29-1	.	.	CSVLPGNNYGYTF	TGCAGCGTTCTTCCAGGGAATAACTATGGCTACACCTTC
TRBJ1-5	TRBV9	.	many	CASSAGGSQPQHF	TGTGCCAGCAGCGCGGGGGGGAGCCAGCCCCAGCATTTT
TRBJ2-1	TRBV5-4	TRBD2	.	CASSLGGTSVYNEQFF	TGTGCCAGCAGCTTGGGAGGGACTAGCGTATACAATGAGCAGTTCTTC
TRBJ2-3	TRBV5-4	TRBD2	.	CASSRKLAGVNTQYF	TGTGCCAGCAGCCGAAAACTAGCGGGAGTTAATACGCAGTATTTT
TRBJ2-7	TRBV12-3/TRBV12-4	TRBD2	few	CARSGLAGYEQYF	TGTGCCAGGTCTGGGCTAGCGGGCTACGAGCAGTACTTC
TRBJ1-4	TRBV9	.	.	CASSVDGVATNEKLFF	TGTGCCAGCAGCGTAGACGGGGTTGCAACTAATGAAAAACTGTTTTTT
TRBJ2-3	TRBV7-6	TRBD2	.	CASSLAPRGGVDTQYF	TGTGCCAGCAGCTTAGCTCCGCGGGGGGGCGTAGATACGCAGTATTTT
TRBJ1-4	TRBV28	.	once	CASSYRMQGWNEKLFF	TGTGCCAGCAGTTATCGGATGCAGGGGTGGAATGAAAAACTGTTTTTT
TRBJ2-7	TRBV19	.	.	CASSMQGSSYEQYF	TGTGCCAGTAGTATGCAGGGGTCGTCCTACGAGCAGTACTTC
TRBJ2-1	TRBV29-1	.	.	CSAPGITTGNEQFF	TGCAGCGCGCCGGGTATTACCACGGGCAATGAGCAGTTCTTC
TRBJ2-5	TRBV5-6	TRBD2	.	CASSLGVTSGETQYF	TGTGCCAGCAGCTTGGGGGTCACTAGCGGCGAGACCCAGTACTTC
TRBJ2-7	TRBV18	TRBD1	.	CASSRWTGTNYEQYF	TGTGCCAGCTCACGATGGACAGGGACGAACTACGAGCAGTACTTC
TRBJ2-1	TRBV3-1/TRBV3-2	.	.	CASSQDVSGSYNEQFF	TGTGCCAGCAGCCAAGATGTGAGCGGCTCCTACAATGAGCAGTTCTTC
TRBJ2-3	TRBV19	.	.	CASTAWGEGTDTQYF	TGTGCCAGTACCGCTTGGGGGGAAGGCACAGATACGCAGTATTTT
TRBJ2-1	TRBV6-5	TRBD1	.	CASSSRDRNYNEQFF	TGTGCCAGCAGTTCCCGGGACAGAAATTACAATGAGCAGTTCTTC